Below, one TCR beta chain is given with its context. The antigen is unknown. Treatment indicated: oral pan-JAK inhibitor, 5-10 mg twice daily. Lesional scalp tissue (obtained by punch biopsy) and peripheral blood were collected from alopecia areata patients. Germline V gene data show CDR1 as SGHTA and CDR2 as FQGNSA. The V gene lost 4 bases and the J gene lost 0 bases, with 10 bases spanning the gap. The CDR3 length is 14 residues. This sample is drawn from a study of CD8+ T cells in alopecia areata. Turning to the study itself: Once tofacitinib had been taken for 6 to 18 months, 6 months off drug followed. Overall study findings and caveats: A large proportion of expanded lesional clones were detected persisting in scalp and blood during tofacitinib. Against the mouse data, patients shared TCRs less clearly, possibly for HLA reasons.

After isolation, RNA underwent reverse transcription to generate cDNA as the sequencing template. The repertoire was sequenced with immunoSEQ multiplex PCR; TCRdb's copy has only in-frame clones and lacks some. There are over 90,000 clones in the sample; 80% to 90% occur only once, and 11% lies in the top ten. V and J are TRBV7-2 and TRBJ2-7; D unclear. The receptor was isolated from a human donor with alopecia areata. Sequencing was performed on CD8+ T cells sorted from blood, taken around week 30, from a patient treated with tofacitinib. CDR3 DNA: TGTGCCAGCAGCTGGGTGGGTAGCTCCTACGAGCAGTACTTC. This translates into CASSWVGSSYEQYF. Using reference TRBV7-2 and TRBJ2-7 for the parts outside the CDR3, the full variable domain is GAGVSQSPSNKVTEKGKDVELRCDPISGHTALYWYRQSLGQGLEFLIYFQGNSAPDKSGLPSDRFSAERTGGSVSTLTIQRTQQEDSAVYLCASSWVGSSYEQYFGPGTRLTVT.